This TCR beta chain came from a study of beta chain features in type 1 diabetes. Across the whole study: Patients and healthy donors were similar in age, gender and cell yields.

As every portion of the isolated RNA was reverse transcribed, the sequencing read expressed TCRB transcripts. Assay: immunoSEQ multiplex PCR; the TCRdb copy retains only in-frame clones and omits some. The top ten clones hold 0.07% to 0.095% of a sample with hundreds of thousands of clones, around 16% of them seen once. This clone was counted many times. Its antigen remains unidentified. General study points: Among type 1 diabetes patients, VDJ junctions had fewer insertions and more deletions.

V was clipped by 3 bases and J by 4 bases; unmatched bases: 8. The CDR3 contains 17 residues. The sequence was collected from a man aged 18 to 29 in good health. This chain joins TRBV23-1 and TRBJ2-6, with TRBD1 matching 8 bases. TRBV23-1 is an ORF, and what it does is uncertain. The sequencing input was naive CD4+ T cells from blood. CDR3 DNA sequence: TGCGCCAGCAGTCATTGGCAGGGGGCTGCCGGGGCCAACGTCCTGACTTTC. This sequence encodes CASSHWQGAAGANVLTF.